This entry lists 13 T cell receptor beta chains sequenced from one sample in a study of CD8+ T cells in alopecia areata. Following extraction, RNA underwent reverse transcription to cDNA, which served as the sequencing template. Assay used: immunoSEQ multiplex PCR; TCRdb lists only in-frame clones, some missing. The table shows 150,000 or so clones, with 55% to 75% occurring only once. Regarding treatment: oral pan-JAK inhibitor, 5-10 mg twice daily. The source material was CD4+ T cells sorted from blood, sampled at week 4, from a patient treated with tofacitinib. The receptors derive from a human donor with alopecia areata.

V usage is TRBV29-1 and J usage is TRBJ2-2; D is possibly TRBD2 (5 bases). Trimming removed 6 bases from V and 0 bases from J, with 11 bases in between. CDR3 length equals 14 residues. Germline loops: CDR1 SQVTM, CDR2 ANQGSEA. CDR3 sequence reads: CSVRDYSNTGELFF. The DNA for the CDR3 is TGCAGCGTCCGAGACTACTCGAACACCGGGGAGCTGTTTTTT.

V and J are TRBV29-1 and TRBJ2-7, with 7 positions matching TRBD1. The V and J ends lost 5 bases and 3 bases, in that order; junction bases with no gene match: 4. CDR1 is SQVTM and CDR2 is ANQGSEA in the germline V gene. The CDR3 consists of 12 residues. The CDR3 bases are TGCAGCGTTTCTTCAGGGGGCTACGAGCAGTACTTC. Protein sequence: CSVSSGGYEQYF.

This clone was seen just once. This rearrangement joins TRBV29-1 to TRBJ2-3; 7 bases are a match to TRBD2. CDR1 and CDR2 from the germline V gene are SQVTM and ANQGSEA. Trimming took 4 bases from V and 6 from J; bases not matched to a gene: 4. The CDR3 has 12 residues. CDR3 bases: TGCAGCGTTGTGGGGGGGATCGATACGCAGTATTTT. Amino acid sequence: CSVVGGIDTQYF.

The chain uses TRBV6-5 and TRBJ1-2; 7 nucleotides match TRBD1. The length of the CDR3 is 16 residues. V trimming: 0 bases; J trimming: 6 bases; junction bases outside the gene matches: 10. Looked up from germline, CDR1 is MNHEY and CDR2 is SVGAGI. The CDR3 spells CASSYSPSDRWNGYTF. The CDR3 DNA reads as TGTGCCAGCAGTTACTCGCCTTCGGACAGGTGGAATGGCTACACCTTC.

The CDR3: CASSSASPLSTDTQYF. CDR3 sequence (DNA): TGTGCCAGCAGCTCCGCAAGTCCCCTTAGCACAGATACGCAGTATTTT. The chain employs TRBV7-2 and TRBJ2-3, with no clear D. This CDR3 region has 16 residues. CDR1 is SGHTA and CDR2 is FQGNSA in the germline V gene. V lost 4 bases and J 0 bases, leaving 14 bases between the germline ends.

The V call is TRBV19, the J call TRBJ2-1; 7 bases line up with TRBD1. The CDR3 is 15 amino acids. Trimming removed 3 bases from V and 5 bases from J; junction bases left unmatched: 7. Per germline, CDR1 LNHDA and CDR2 SQIVND (reference sequence). CDR3: CASSIRRQGNNEQFF. CDR3 bases: TGTGCCAGTAGTATCCGACGACAGGGCAACAATGAGCAGTTCTTC.

In nucleotides, the CDR3 is TGTGCCAGCAGCTTTCTAGGTGACATCGCTGAAGCTTTCTTT. Protein: CASSFLGDIAEAFF. The rearrangement uses TRBV13 and TRBJ1-1; D gene uncertain. V was cut by 3 bases and J by 6 bases, with 14 bases left in between. CDR1 and CDR2 from the germline V gene are PRHDT and FYEKMQ (reference sequence). This CDR3 is built from 14 residues.

This clone has only a few counts. J is TRBJ2-3 and V is TRBV9; D remains ambiguous. The CDR3 totals 16 residues. V was trimmed by 2 bases and J by 2 bases, leaving 15 bases between them. CDR1 is SGDLS, CDR2 YYNGEE, per germline. CDR3 loop: CASSVSSGRHTDTQYF. CDR3 coding DNA: TGTGCCAGCAGCGTCAGCTCGGGCAGACACACAGATACGCAGTATTTT.

The V and J genes are TRBV5-1 and TRBJ1-1; the match to TRBD1 covers 7 bases. The CDR3 has 13 residues. In germline, CDR1 is SGHRS, CDR2 YFSETQ. After removal of 0 bases from V and 7 bases from J, the junction contained 3 bases not matched to a gene. CDR3 sequence: CASSLEQGLEAFF. The CDR3 DNA sequence: TGCGCCAGCAGCTTGGAACAGGGGCTTGAAGCTTTCTTT.

CDR3 residues: CAWRMGNGVNTEAFF. As DNA, the CDR3 is TGTGCCTGGAGAATGGGGAACGGGGTGAACACTGAAGCTTTCTTT. This sequence joins TRBV30 and TRBJ1-1; D unresolved. The germline V and J ends were trimmed by 3 bases and 0 bases, with 14 bases remaining between them. Germline V gene data show CDR1 as GTSNPN and CDR2 as SVGIG (reference sequence). The CDR3 loop spans 15 amino acids.

The chain recombines TRBV18 with TRBJ1-5; D not certain. The V and J ends lost 0 bases and 2 bases respectively, with 11 bases between them. The CDR3 spans 16 residues. Germline-derived CDR1 and CDR2 are KGHSH and LQKENI. The DNA of the CDR3 is TGTGCCAGCTCACCACCGGAGTCGGGTGGCAATCAGCCCCAGCATTTT. Its protein product is CASSPPESGGNQPQHF.

The chain has TRBV29-1 and TRBJ2-7; D remains unclear. Trimming stripped 6 bases from V and 3 bases from J, with 15 bases between. The germline V gene has CDR1 SQVTM and CDR2 ANQGSEA. The CDR3 loop spans 13 amino acids. Written as DNA, the CDR3 is TGCAGCGTCGCCTCTTCGGCGGTCTACGAGCAGTACTTC. Amino acid sequence: CSVASSAVYEQYF.

The chain links TRBV2 to TRBJ1-4; D is possibly TRBD1 (6 bases). The V gene lost 4 bases and the J gene lost 7 bases, with 16 bases spanning the gap. From germline, CDR1 is SNHLY and CDR2 FYNNEI. The CDR3 is 15 residues long. The CDR3 nucleotides read TGTGCCAGCAGTGCCAAAGGGGGGCGAGGTGAAAAACTGTTTTTT. The encoded protein is CASSAKGGRGEKLFF.